These 2 T cell receptor beta chains originate from one sample sequenced in a study of Graves' ophthalmopathy and Graves' hyperthyroidism. Amplification from RNA transcripts yielded the TCR beta CDR3 regions. HTBI primers primed a first-round RT-PCR, and a second-round multiplex PCR followed. Via MiXCR, TCRdb re-called the multiplex PCR reads, giving one row per CDR3 protein. The sample has 300,000 to 400,000 distinct CDR3 sequences, about 18% seen once. The specimen was peripheral blood. The receptors were sampled from an adult woman with stable Graves' hyperthyroidism.

This clonotype has ten or more counts. This sequence joins TRBV19 and TRBJ2-7; 12 bases are a match to TRBD2. Trimming removed 9 bases from V and 3 bases from J; junction bases left unmatched: 9. Germline assignment: CDR1 LNHDA and CDR2 SQIVND (reference sequence). The CDR3 sequence is 15 residues long. The CDR3 sequence: CASRLAGGPGYEQYF. CDR3 coding DNA: TGTGCCAGCCGTCTAGCGGGAGGGCCGGGCTACGAGCAGTACTTC.

This clonotype occurred a few times. The rearrangement links TRBV28 to TRBJ2-4, with a tentative D call TRBD2 (6 bases). The CDR3 totals 17 residues. Germline CDR1 is MDHEN and CDR2 is SYDVKM. The V and J ends lost 2 bases and 4 bases respectively, with 18 bases between them. The CDR3 sequence is CASSLPRTRGRKNIQYF. The CDR3 DNA reads TGTGCCAGCAGTTTACCCCGGACGCGGGGCCGGAAAAACATTCAGTACTTC.